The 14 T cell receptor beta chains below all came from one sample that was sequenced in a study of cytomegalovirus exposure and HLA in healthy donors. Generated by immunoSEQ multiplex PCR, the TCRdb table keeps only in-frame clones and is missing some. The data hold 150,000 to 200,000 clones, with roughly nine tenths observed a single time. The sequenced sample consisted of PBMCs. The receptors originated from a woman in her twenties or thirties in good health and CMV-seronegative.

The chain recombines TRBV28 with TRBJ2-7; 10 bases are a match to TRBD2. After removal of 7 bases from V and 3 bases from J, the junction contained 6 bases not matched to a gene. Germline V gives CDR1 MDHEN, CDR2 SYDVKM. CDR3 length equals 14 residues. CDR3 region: CASNPGTSVYEQYF. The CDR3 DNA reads TGTGCCAGCAACCCCGGGACTAGCGTCTACGAGCAGTACTTC.

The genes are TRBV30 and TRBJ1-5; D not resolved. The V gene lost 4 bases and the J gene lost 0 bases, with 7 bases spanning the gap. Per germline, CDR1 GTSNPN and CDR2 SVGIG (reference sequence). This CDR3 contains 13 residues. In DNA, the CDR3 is TGTGCCTGGAACTCAGATAGCAATCAGCCCCAGCATTTT. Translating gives CAWNSDSNQPQHF.

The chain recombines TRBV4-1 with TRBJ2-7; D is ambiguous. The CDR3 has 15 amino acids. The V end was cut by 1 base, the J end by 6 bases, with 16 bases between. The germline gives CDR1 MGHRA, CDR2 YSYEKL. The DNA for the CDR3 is TGCGCCAGCAGCCAAGGCGACTCCCCCCTCCGCGAGCAGTACTTC. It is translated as CASSQGDSPLREQYF.

CDR3 amino acids: CASSPARLNTEAFF. The CDR3 DNA follows: TGCGCCAGCAGCCCCGCCCGCTTGAACACTGAAGCTTTCTTT. The V call is TRBV5-1, the J call TRBJ1-1; D is undetermined. The CDR3 totals 14 residues. The germline V and J ends were trimmed by 4 bases and 0 bases, with 10 bases remaining between them. Germline V gives CDR1 SGHRS, CDR2 YFSETQ.

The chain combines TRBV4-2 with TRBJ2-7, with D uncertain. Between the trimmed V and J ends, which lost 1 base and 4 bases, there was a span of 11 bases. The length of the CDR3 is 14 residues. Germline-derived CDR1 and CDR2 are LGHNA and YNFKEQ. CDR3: CASSQGGSQYEQYF. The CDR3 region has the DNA TGTGCCAGCAGCCAAGGGGGTAGCCAATACGAGCAGTACTTC.

The CDR3, as DNA: TGTGCCAGCAGAACCAGGGTGGCTAATGAAAAACTGTTTTTT. Translating gives CASRTRVANEKLFF. The genes are TRBV6-6 and TRBJ1-4; tentative D call: TRBD1 (5 bases). The CDR3 extends over 14 amino acids. Trimming shortened V by 6 bases and J by 3 bases, and 11 bases separated the two germline ends. The germline V gene encodes CDR1 MNHNY and CDR2 SVGAGI (reference sequence).

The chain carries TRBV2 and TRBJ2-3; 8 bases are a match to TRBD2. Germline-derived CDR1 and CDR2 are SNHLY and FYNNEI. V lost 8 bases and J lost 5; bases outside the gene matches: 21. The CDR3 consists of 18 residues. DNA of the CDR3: TGTGCCAGCGGACAGTCGGACGGGGGGGATCCTACCGGAGATACGCAGTATTTT. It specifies CASGQSDGGDPTGDTQYF.

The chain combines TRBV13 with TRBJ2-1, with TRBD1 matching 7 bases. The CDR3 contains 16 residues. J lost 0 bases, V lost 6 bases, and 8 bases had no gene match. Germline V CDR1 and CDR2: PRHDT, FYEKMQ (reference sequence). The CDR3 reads CASSSTGASSYNEQFF. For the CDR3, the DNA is TGTGCCAGCAGTTCCACAGGGGCAAGCTCCTACAATGAGCAGTTCTTC. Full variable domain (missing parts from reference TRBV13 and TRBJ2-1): AAGVIQSPRHLIKEKRETATLKCYPIPRHDTVYWYQQGPGQDPQFLISFYEKMQSDKGSIPDRFSAQQFSDYHSELNMSSLELGDSALYFCASSSTGASSYNEQFFGPGTRLTVL.

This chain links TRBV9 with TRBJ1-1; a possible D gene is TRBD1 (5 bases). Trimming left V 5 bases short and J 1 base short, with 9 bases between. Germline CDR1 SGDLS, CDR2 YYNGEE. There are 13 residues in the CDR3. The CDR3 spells CASSRGPNTEAFF. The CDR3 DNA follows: TGTGCCAGCAGTCGGGGACCGAACACTGAAGCTTTCTTT. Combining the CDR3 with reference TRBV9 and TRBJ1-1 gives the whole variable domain DSGVTQTPKHLITATGQRVTLRCSPRSGDLSVYWYQQSLDQGLQFLIQYYNGEERAKGNILERFSAQQFPDLHSELNLSSLELGDSALYFCASSRGPNTEAFFGQGTRLTVV.

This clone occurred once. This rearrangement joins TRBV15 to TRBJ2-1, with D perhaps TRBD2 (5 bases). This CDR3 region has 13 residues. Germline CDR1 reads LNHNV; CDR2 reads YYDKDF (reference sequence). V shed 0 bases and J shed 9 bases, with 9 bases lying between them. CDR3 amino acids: CATSREPRGEQFF. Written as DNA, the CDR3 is TGTGCCACCAGCAGAGAACCACGGGGTGAGCAGTTCTTC.

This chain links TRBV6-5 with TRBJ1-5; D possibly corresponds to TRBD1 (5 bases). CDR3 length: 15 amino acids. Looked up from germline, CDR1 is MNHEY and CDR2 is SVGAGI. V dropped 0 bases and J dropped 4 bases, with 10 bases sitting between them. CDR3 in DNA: TGTGCCAGCAGTTACTCCGGGGCCCTTAATCAGCCCCAGCATTTT. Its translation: CASSYSGALNQPQHF.

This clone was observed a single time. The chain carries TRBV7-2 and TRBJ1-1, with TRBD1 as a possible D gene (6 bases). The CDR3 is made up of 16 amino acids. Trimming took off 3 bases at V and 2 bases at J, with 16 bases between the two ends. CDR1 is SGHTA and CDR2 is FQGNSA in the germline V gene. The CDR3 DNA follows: TGTGCCAGCAGCTTGCGTGCTTGGACAGTAAACACTGAAGCTTTCTTT. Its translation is CASSLRAWTVNTEAFF.

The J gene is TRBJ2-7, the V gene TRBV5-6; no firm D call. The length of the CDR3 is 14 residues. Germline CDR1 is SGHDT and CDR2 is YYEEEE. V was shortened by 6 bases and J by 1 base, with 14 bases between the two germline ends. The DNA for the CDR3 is TGTGCCAGCACCCCTGGGTGGGGTTCCTACGAGCAGTACTTC. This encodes CASTPGWGSYEQYF. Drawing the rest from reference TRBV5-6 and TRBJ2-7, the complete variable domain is DAGVTQSPTHLIKTRGQQVTLRCSPKSGHDTVSWYQQALGQGPQFIFQYYEEEERQRGNFPDRFSGHQFPNYSSELNVNALLLGDSALYLCASTPGWGSYEQYFGPGTRLTVT.

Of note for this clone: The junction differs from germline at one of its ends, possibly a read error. The CDR3 DNA reads TGTGTCAGCAGAGAGACAGGGACCACCGGGGAGCTGTTTTTT. Its protein is CVSRETGTTGELFF. V usage is TRBV25-1 and J usage is TRBJ2-2; 7 bases line up with TRBD1. This CDR3 contains 14 residues. Germline CDR1 MGHDK, CDR2 SYGVNS.